Following are 28 T cell receptor beta chains from one sample sequenced in a study of beta chain features in type 1 diabetes. General study points: Shortening that was moderate but significant affected the TCRB CDR3s of Type 1 diabetes patients in all four CD4+ subsets.

Expressed TCRB transcripts were sequenced because the isolated RNA had all been reverse transcribed beforehand. TCRdb's table, derived via immunoSEQ multiplex PCR, lists solely in-frame clones and lacks some. The data show hundreds of thousands of clones, with under 15% seen just once and less than 0.025% held by the top ten. No antigen is known for these receptors. Sequencing was performed on naive CD4+ T cells from blood. These TCRs come from a man between 18 and 29 years old with type 1 diabetes.

This clone was observed a few times. This chain joins TRBV7-2 and TRBJ2-7; TRBD2 might be the D (6 bases). V was clipped by 7 bases and J by 5 bases, with 18 bases between them. From germline, CDR1 is SGHTA and CDR2 FQGNSA. This CDR3 spans 14 amino acids. The chain's CDR3 is CASTYPRRGHEQYF. The CDR3 nucleotides read TGTGCCAGCACCTATCCGAGGAGGGGCCACGAGCAGTACTTC.

This clone has a handful of counts. The V gene is TRBV28, the J gene TRBJ1-5, with D unclear. The germline CDR1 and CDR2 sequences are MDHEN and SYDVKM. This CDR3 is 12 amino acids long. V was cut by 5 bases and J by 7 bases, with 9 bases left in between. CDR3 region: CASSPQVQPQHF. DNA for the CDR3: TGTGCCAGCAGTCCCCAGGTCCAGCCCCAGCATTTT.

A few counts support this clone. The chain uses TRBV5-4 and TRBJ2-5; D ambiguous. The CDR3 has 13 residues. The germline gives CDR1 SGHNT, CDR2 YYREEE (reference sequence). Trimming cost V 3 bases and J 5 bases, with 11 bases left between them. The DNA of the CDR3 is TGTGCCAGCAGCTCCAATATCGGGGAGACCCAGTACTTC. Residues: CASSSNIGETQYF.

This clone came up a few times. At the DNA level, this CDR3 is encoded by other sequences in the same sample as well. The V and J genes are TRBV14 and TRBJ1-6; no reliable D call. Trimming shortened V by 4 bases and J by 0 bases, and 4 bases separated the two germline ends. This CDR3 spans 14 amino acids. The V gene's germline CDR1 is SGHDN and CDR2 FVKESK. The DNA for the CDR3 is TGTGCCAGCAGCCCAAGCTCCTATAATTCACCCCTCCACTTT. The encoded protein is CASSPSSYNSPLHF.

This chain connects TRBV18 to TRBJ2-5, with D perhaps matching TRBD1 or TRBD2 (5 bases each). This CDR3 is built from 15 residues. Germline values: CDR1 KGHSH, CDR2 LQKENI. Trimming shortened V by 6 bases and J by 2 bases, and 16 bases separated the two germline ends. The CDR3 coding sequence is TGTGCCAGCTCCTTAACCGGGACCTCACAAGAGACCCAGTACTTC. This codes for CASSLTGTSQETQYF.

The V call is TRBV7-2, the J call TRBJ1-2; D gene unclear. This CDR3 has 14 residues. Germline V lookup: CDR1 SGHTA, CDR2 FQGNSA. The germline V and J ends were trimmed by 0 bases and 1 base, with 6 bases remaining between them. DNA for the CDR3: TGTGCCAGCAGCTTAGCTCAGCGTAACTATGGCTACACCTTC. It is translated as CASSLAQRNYGYTF.

The gene calls are TRBV5-4 and TRBJ1-2; D is undetermined. V was clipped by 4 bases and J by 4 bases, with 14 bases between them. The CDR3 is 14 residues long. Looked up from germline, CDR1 is SGHNT and CDR2 is YYREEE (reference sequence). CDR3 bases: TGTGCCAGCAGCCCAGATCGGGGTCTCTATGGCTACACCTTC. Its protein product is CASSPDRGLYGYTF. The full variable domain, with the rest looked up from reference TRBV5-4 and TRBJ1-2, is ETGVTQSPTHLIKTRGQQVTLRCSSQSGHNTVSWYQQALGQGPQFIFQYYREEENGRGNFPPRFSGLQFPNYSSELNVNALELDDSALYLCASSPDRGLYGYTFGSGTRLTVV.

The sample holds a few counts of this clone. The chain has TRBV7-7 and TRBJ1-3; the match to TRBD1 covers 11 bases. The ends lost 5 bases at V and 6 bases at J; junction bases unmatched: 6. Germline loops: CDR1 SSHAT, CDR2 FNYEAQ (reference sequence). The CDR3 is 15 residues long. The CDR3 loop reads CASSRGQGVENTIYF. The DNA of the CDR3 is TGTGCCAGCAGCAGGGGACAGGGGGTTGAAAACACCATATATTTT. The full variable domain, in which reference TRBV7-7 and TRBJ1-3 provide the parts outside the CDR3, is GAGVSQSPRYKVTKRGQDVTLRCDPISSHATLYWYQQALGQGPEFLTYFNYEAQPDKSGLPSDRFSAERPEGSISTLTIQRTEQRDSAMYRCASSRGQGVENTIYFGEGSWLTVV.

A few counts support this clone. The gene calls are TRBV6-5 and TRBJ1-2; maybe TRBD1 (5 bases). The CDR3 sequence is 14 residues long. Trimming stripped 0 bases from V and 3 bases from J, with 8 bases between. Germline lookup yields CDR1 MNHEY and CDR2 SVGAGI. CDR3 coding DNA: TGTGCCAGCAGTTACTCTGGGGGTGACTATGGCTACACCTTC. Amino acid sequence: CASSYSGGDYGYTF.

The chain recombines TRBV10-3 with TRBJ2-5, with D unclear. V lost 1 base and J lost 5, with 5 bases in between. The CDR3 is made up of 12 amino acids. Germline V CDR1 and CDR2: ENHRY, SYGVKD. CDR3 DNA sequence: TGTGCCATCAGTGAGTTCGGTGAGACCCAGTACTTC. Its protein is CAISEFGETQYF.

This chain joins TRBV6-5 and TRBJ1-6, with a possible D match to TRBD1 (6 bases). The CDR3 is 14 amino acids. V lost 6 bases and J lost 8, with 14 bases in between. CDR1 is MNHEY and CDR2 is SVGAGI in the germline V gene. DNA of the CDR3: TGTGCCAGCAGCAAACAGGGAGGGGATTCACCCCTCCACTTT. Translated, it gives CASSKQGGDSPLHF.

Notes on this clone: Relative to the germline gene, one junction end is altered; a read error may explain this. The rearrangement links TRBV28 to TRBJ2-5, with D perhaps matching TRBD2 (6 bases). CDR1 and CDR2 (germline): MDHEN, SYDVKM. The CDR3 has 14 amino acids. CDR3 sequence: CASNPAKRTKGQDF. The CDR3 DNA sequence: TGTGCCAGCAATCCCGCGAAACGGACTAAGGGGCAAGACTTC.

This chain links TRBV11-2 with TRBJ2-7; D gene ambiguous. CDR1 SGHAT and CDR2 FQNNGV come from the germline V gene. The length of the CDR3 is 14 residues. V lost 1 base and J 1 base, leaving 8 bases between the germline ends. For the CDR3, the DNA is TGTGCCAGCAGCTTAGGTCCGGGTTCCTACGAGCAGTACTTC. It encodes CASSLGPGSYEQYF.

This clone turned up a few times. The CDR3 loop reads CASSEGDSSYEQYF. Written as DNA, the CDR3 is TGTGCCAGCAGTGAAGGGGACAGCTCCTACGAGCAGTACTTC. The chain couples TRBV6-1 to TRBJ2-7; 7 bases match TRBD1. Germline loops: CDR1 MNHNS, CDR2 SASEGT. The ends lost 1 base at V and 0 bases at J; junction bases unmatched: 0. The CDR3 totals 14 residues.

This clone was seen only a few times. V is TRBV29-1 and J is TRBJ1-2; maybe TRBD1 (5 bases). The CDR3 loop spans 12 amino acids. Germline lookup yields CDR1 SQVTM and CDR2 ANQGSEA. The V end lost 0 bases, the J end lost 8 bases, and 10 bases lay between the germline ends. The CDR3 loop reads CSVEEGRVGYTF. In nucleotides, the CDR3 is TGCAGCGTTGAAGAGGGCAGGGTAGGCTACACCTTC.

This clone occurred a few times. The chain uses TRBV27 and TRBJ1-6, with D uncertain. The CDR3 loop spans 12 amino acids. CDR1 and CDR2 from the germline V gene are MNHEY and SMNVEV (reference sequence). V was trimmed by 5 bases and J by 8 bases, leaving 7 bases between them. CDR3: CASSPPYSPLHF. CDR3 nucleotide sequence: TGTGCCAGCAGTCCGCCGTATTCACCCCTCCACTTT.

The chain uses TRBV6-6 and TRBJ2-7; D is unresolved. This CDR3 is built from 16 residues. CDR1 and CDR2 from the germline V gene are MNHNY and SVGAGI (reference sequence). Trimming left V 0 bases short and J 6 bases short, with 18 bases between. The CDR3 region has the DNA TGTGCCAGCAGTTACTCGTATCGGGCCGCGCCTCTCGAGCAGTACTTC. The encoded protein is CASSYSYRAAPLEQYF.

The chain joins TRBV27 to TRBJ2-7, with 10 nucleotides matching TRBD1. The V gene's germline CDR1 is MNHEY and CDR2 SMNVEV (reference sequence). The V gene end was trimmed by 3 bases and the J gene end by 3 bases; junction bases not matched to a gene: 5. CDR3 size: 15 residues. CDR3 DNA sequence: TGTGCCAGCAGTTTCCTGACAGGGGGCGTCTACGAGCAGTACTTC. Translation: CASSFLTGGVYEQYF.

This clone was counted only a few times. J is TRBJ2-7 and V is TRBV29-1, with D possibly TRBD1 on 5 matching bases. CDR3 length: 14 amino acids. Trimming pared 0 bases from V and 2 bases from J, leaving 11 bases between. Germline-derived CDR1 and CDR2 are SQVTM and ANQGSEA. CDR3 in amino acids: CSVEEGVDPYEQYF. CDR3 bases: TGCAGCGTTGAAGAAGGGGTGGACCCCTACGAGCAGTACTTC.

V gene TRBV19 combines with J gene TRBJ2-2; possibly TRBD1 or TRBD2 for D (5 bases each). The CDR3 has 13 residues. With 7 bases removed from V and 8 bases from J, the gap between germline ends came to 14 bases. Germline CDR1 LNHDA, CDR2 SQIVND (reference sequence). This CDR3 is CASTFRERGELFF. CDR3 bases: TGTGCCAGTACCTTCAGGGAGAGGGGGGAGCTGTTTTTT.

This clone has a handful of counts. The rearrangement joins TRBV28 to TRBJ1-5; 7 bases are a match to TRBD1. The CDR3 is 17 residues long. V lost 5 bases to trimming and J lost 1 base; unmatched junction nucleotides: 11. Germline V gene sequence: CDR1 MDHEN, CDR2 SYDVKM. Here the CDR3 DNA reads TGTGCCAGCAGTACCAGACAGGGCTCCGTAAGCAATCAGCCCCAGCATTTT. It codes for CASSTRQGSVSNQPQHF.

A remark on this clone: An end of the junction does not agree with germline; a read error may underlie this. This CDR3 reads CASSSGRRSDQPQHF. In DNA form, the CDR3 reads TGTGCCAGCAGCTCCGGACGGCGTAGCGATCAGCCCCAGCATTTT. This rearrangement joins TRBV2 to TRBJ1-5; D uncertain. This CDR3 region has 15 residues. Germline assignment: CDR1 SNHLY and CDR2 FYNNEI.

The chain carries TRBV5-4 and TRBJ2-1, with 13 positions matching TRBD2. Germline V lookup: CDR1 SGHNT, CDR2 YYREEE (reference sequence). Trimming took 2 bases from V and 8 from J; bases not matched to a gene: 4. The CDR3 totals 15 residues. The CDR3 region has the DNA TGTGCCAGCAGCTTTGGGACTAGCGGGGTGGATGAGCAGTTCTTC. It specifies CASSFGTSGVDEQFF.

V usage is TRBV7-2 and J usage is TRBJ2-5; 7 nucleotides align to TRBD1. V shed 5 bases, J shed 4 bases, and the junction held 7 bases outside the gene matches. Looked up from germline, CDR1 is SGHTA and CDR2 is FQGNSA. CDR3 length equals 14 residues. In nucleotides, the CDR3 is TGTGCCAGCAGCCCAAGGGGGCTCGGAGAGACCCAGTACTTC. It is translated as CASSPRGLGETQYF.

The V call is TRBV5-1, the J call TRBJ2-3, with TRBD2 matching over 8 bases. Germline CDR1 is SGHRS and CDR2 is YFSETQ. This CDR3 spans 15 amino acids. Trimming cost V 0 bases and J 8 bases; bases outside gene matches: 8. The CDR3 sequence: CASSLETGGPGTQYF. The CDR3 DNA follows: TGCGCCAGCAGCTTGGAGACGGGGGGGCCTGGTACGCAGTATTTT.

This clone was detected a few times. CDR3 sequence reads: CASSNRDRDYNEQFF. Written as DNA, the CDR3 is TGTGCCAGCAGTAACCGGGACAGGGACTACAATGAGCAGTTCTTC. The chain uses TRBV25-1 and TRBJ2-1; 9 nucleotides match TRBD1. V gave up 5 bases and J gave up 3 bases; unmatched junction bases: 5. The germline V gene has CDR1 MGHDK and CDR2 SYGVNS. CDR3 length: 15 amino acids.

The chain is built from TRBV7-9 and TRBJ2-5; 13 nucleotides line up with TRBD2. Trimming removed 5 bases from V and 5 bases from J; junction bases left unmatched: 8. Germline CDR1 is SEHNR and CDR2 is FQNEAQ (reference sequence). The CDR3 length is 16 residues. The CDR3 region is CASSPPGLAGWETQYF. The CDR3, as DNA: TGTGCCAGCAGCCCTCCGGGACTAGCGGGGTGGGAGACCCAGTACTTC.

In its sample, this clone was seen a few times. The chain couples TRBV7-2 to TRBJ2-3, with D perhaps given as TRBD1 or TRBD2 (7 bases each). This CDR3 is 14 amino acids long. V lost 5 bases to trimming and J lost 6 bases, with 15 bases between them. Germline assignment: CDR1 SGHTA and CDR2 FQGNSA. The CDR3 region is CASSPRGGWDTQYF. CDR3 bases: TGTGCCAGCAGCCCCAGGGGGGGTTGGGATACGCAGTATTTT.